One sample yielded the 19 T cell receptor beta chains listed below, sequenced in a study of shared clonotypes between healthy human individuals. The protocol was immunoSEQ multiplex PCR, while the TCRdb copy is restricted to in-frame clones and leaves out a portion. The sample has about 110,000 clones, 68% seen once. Sequencing used memory CD8+ T cells sorted from blood. Subset given: CD45RO+ cells pooled with CCR7-negative TemRA cells. The origin of the receptors is a woman aged 30 to 39 in good health.

This chain connects TRBV6-5 to TRBJ2-5; 7 bases agree with TRBD2. The J call may not be correct, given that the DNA end is closer to TRBJ2-7. CDR3 length: 15 amino acids. Germline V gives CDR1 MNHEY, CDR2 SVGAGI. Here the CDR3 reads CASSYGEGNYNEQYF. The CDR3 DNA sequence: TGTGCCAGCAGTTACGGGGAGGGTAACTACAACGAGCAGTACTTC.

This clone was counted once. The chain combines TRBV5-1 with TRBJ1-1, with D possibly being TRBD1 (5 bases). V was shortened by 4 bases and J by 6 bases, with 13 bases between the two germline ends. Germline V gene sequence: CDR1 SGHRS, CDR2 YFSETQ. CDR3 size: 13 residues. In nucleotides, the CDR3 is TGCGCCAGCAGCGAGTTTAGGGGAGCTGAAGCTTTCTTT. Its protein is CASSEFRGAEAFF.

This clone was found a few times. Compared with germline, one end of the junction differs, possibly owing to a read error. The V call is TRBV25-1, the J call TRBJ2-5; 13 bases are shared with TRBD2. The CDR3 length is 13 residues. Germline V CDR1 and CDR2: MGHDK, SYGVNS. In DNA, the CDR3 is TGTGCCAGCAGTGAGCCGGGACTAGCGGGACTAAACTTC. This sequence encodes CASSEPGLAGLNF.

The J gene is TRBJ2-7, the V gene TRBV20-1; TRBD2 matches at 7 bases. The CDR3 runs 11 residues. The V gene end was trimmed by 3 bases and the J gene end by 4 bases; junction bases not matched to a gene: 0. The germline gives CDR1 DFQATT, CDR2 SNEGSKA (reference sequence). The DNA for the CDR3 is TGCAGTGCTAGCGGGAGGTACGAGCAGTACTTC. Its protein is CSASGRYEQYF.

V gene TRBV19 combines with J gene TRBJ2-7, with a weak D call TRBD2 (6 bases). Between the trimmed V and J ends, which lost 5 bases and 2 bases, there was a span of 16 bases. The CDR3 runs 15 residues. Germline V CDR1 and CDR2: LNHDA, SQIVND (reference sequence). Written as DNA, the CDR3 is TGTGCCAGTAGTCCCCGGGTCGGAGGGACCTACGAGCAGTACTTC. This gives the protein CASSPRVGGTYEQYF.

This clone showed up just once. The chain is built from TRBV4-1 and TRBJ2-1; D might be TRBD2 (6 bases). The ends were cut back, 5 bases at V and 0 bases at J, with 17 bases in the middle. From germline, CDR1 is MGHRA and CDR2 YSYEKL. The CDR3 consists of 17 residues. CDR3 sequence (DNA): TGCGCCAGCAGCACCCCCGGTGGCGGGGTCTCCTACAATGAGCAGTTCTTC. Protein product: CASSTPGGGVSYNEQFF.

This rearrangement joins TRBV29-1 to TRBJ1-2; D may be TRBD1 (5 bases). V was pared by 7 bases and J by 6 bases, with 15 bases between. The length of the CDR3 is 12 residues. Germline assignment: CDR1 SQVTM and CDR2 ANQGSEA. Here the CDR3 DNA reads TGCAGCGGCATTGACAGAGTGAATGGCTACACCTTC. It specifies CSGIDRVNGYTF.

V gene TRBV7-9 combines with J gene TRBJ2-7; 8 bases agree with TRBD2. J lost 3 bases, V lost 4 bases, and 11 bases had no gene match. This CDR3 is built from 16 residues. The V gene's germline CDR1 is SEHNR and CDR2 FQNEAQ (reference sequence). The CDR3 region has the DNA TGTGCCAGCAGCTCCGGACCAGCGGGAGACAACTACGAGCAGTACTTC. This sequence encodes CASSSGPAGDNYEQYF.

The gene calls are TRBV11-1 and TRBJ2-5, with D maybe TRBD2 (7 bases). The last part of the DNA fits TRBJ2-7 better; the J call may be wrong. The germline V gene has CDR1 SGHAT and CDR2 FQDESV (reference sequence). This CDR3 has 15 amino acids. The CDR3 DNA reads TGTGCCAGCAGCTTTTTCGGGGGGCTGGGATACGAGCAGTACTTC. Translated, it gives CASSFFGGLGYEQYF.

This clone was counted a single time. At one end, the junction sequence differs from germline, possibly due to a read error. J is TRBJ2-7 and V is TRBV18; D may be TRBD1 or TRBD2 (5 bases each). CDR1 is KGHSH, CDR2 LQKENI, per germline. CDR3 length: 13 amino acids. CDR3 sequence reads: CVSSPRTRGEQYF. The CDR3 DNA follows: TGTGTCAGCTCACCAAGGACGAGGGGCGAGCAGTACTTC.

This clone was found a few times. The V call is TRBV28, the J call TRBJ2-7; TRBD2 matches 9 bases. The junction had 7 bases not matched to a gene; V was cut back by 2 bases and J by 5 bases. The CDR3 has 15 residues. Germline CDR1 MDHEN, CDR2 SYDVKM. The CDR3 sequence: CASSLGAGGSDEQYF. The DNA for the CDR3 is TGTGCCAGCAGTTTAGGGGCGGGAGGGAGCGACGAGCAGTACTTC.

This clone was recorded many times. The rearrangement links TRBV7-8 to TRBJ2-5; D gene ambiguous. TRBJ2-7 explains the end of the DNA better; the J call may be wrong. Germline loops: CDR1 SGHVS, CDR2 FQNEAQ. The CDR3 totals 12 residues. The CDR3 spells CASSLVTYEQYF. CDR3 in DNA: TGTGCCAGCAGCTTAGTCACCTACGAGCAGTACTTC.

The table lists this clone with a few counts. V usage is TRBV19 and J usage is TRBJ2-1, with D uncertain. Trimming took 6 bases from V and 3 from J, leaving 12 bases between them. From germline, CDR1 is LNHDA and CDR2 SQIVND (reference sequence). The CDR3 has 14 amino acids. CDR3: CASRPGGFYNEQFF. The CDR3 DNA reads as TGTGCCAGTAGGCCGGGTGGGTTCTACAATGAGCAGTTCTTC.

The V call is TRBV10-2, the J call TRBJ2-7; 8 nucleotides agree with TRBD2. Trimming at V came to 4 bases and at J to 3 bases, leaving 5 bases not matched to a gene. The CDR3 length is 14 residues. The germline CDR1 and CDR2 sequences are WSHSY and SAAADI. CDR3 nucleotide sequence: TGCGCCAGCAGTGGCCCGACTAGCGACTACGAGCAGTACTTC. Translated, it gives CASSGPTSDYEQYF.

The chain couples TRBV7-2 to TRBJ1-1; D gene ambiguous. Trimming took 3 bases from V and 7 from J, leaving 18 bases between them. This CDR3 has 15 residues. Germline loops: CDR1 SGHTA, CDR2 FQGNSA. This CDR3 reads CASSFVGLSGNEAFF. The CDR3 bases are TGTGCCAGCAGCTTTGTGGGTTTATCCGGAAATGAAGCTTTCTTT.

The rearrangement links TRBV28 to TRBJ2-5; 8 bases are a match to TRBD2. The J call may be faulty, since TRBJ2-7 better matches the DNA end. Germline values: CDR1 MDHEN, CDR2 SYDVKM. The CDR3 is 12 amino acids. The CDR3 loop reads CASRSGTYEQYF. DNA of the CDR3: TGTGCCAGCCGTAGCGGGACCTACGAGCAGTACTTC.

V usage is TRBV5-1 and J usage is TRBJ1-4; 9 nucleotides match TRBD1. The CDR3 is 15 amino acids. Trimming cost V 0 bases and J 8 bases; bases outside gene matches: 5. Germline V gives CDR1 SGHRS, CDR2 YFSETQ. In DNA form, the CDR3 reads TGCGCCAGCAGCTTGGGTACGACAGGGGGAGAAAAACTGTTTTTT. Its translation is CASSLGTTGGEKLFF. The whole variable domain, remainder taken from reference TRBV5-1 and TRBJ1-4, is KAGVTQTPRYLIKTRGQQVTLSCSPISGHRSVSWYQQTPGQGLQFLFEYFSETQRNKGNFPGRFSGRQFSNSRSEMNVSTLELGDSALYLCASSLGTTGGEKLFFGSGTQLSVL.

The V gene is TRBV15, the J gene TRBJ2-7; 8 bases line up with TRBD2. J gave up 0 bases and V 1 base, and 8 bases lay outside the gene matches. The V gene's germline CDR1 is LNHNV and CDR2 YYDKDF (reference sequence). This CDR3 is built from 17 residues. In DNA, the CDR3 is TGTGCCACCAGCAGAGCGGCACGACTAGCGTACTCCTACGAGCAGTACTTC. The encoded protein is CATSRAARLAYSYEQYF.

The chain joins TRBV10-1 to TRBJ2-7, with D hard to call. Germline assignment: CDR1 WNHNN and CDR2 SYGVQD (reference sequence). Trimming cost V 0 bases and J 2 bases, with 11 bases left between them. The CDR3 covers 15 residues. This CDR3 reads CASSESLDGTYEQYF. Written as DNA, the CDR3 is TGCGCCAGCAGTGAGTCGTTGGACGGCACCTACGAGCAGTACTTC.